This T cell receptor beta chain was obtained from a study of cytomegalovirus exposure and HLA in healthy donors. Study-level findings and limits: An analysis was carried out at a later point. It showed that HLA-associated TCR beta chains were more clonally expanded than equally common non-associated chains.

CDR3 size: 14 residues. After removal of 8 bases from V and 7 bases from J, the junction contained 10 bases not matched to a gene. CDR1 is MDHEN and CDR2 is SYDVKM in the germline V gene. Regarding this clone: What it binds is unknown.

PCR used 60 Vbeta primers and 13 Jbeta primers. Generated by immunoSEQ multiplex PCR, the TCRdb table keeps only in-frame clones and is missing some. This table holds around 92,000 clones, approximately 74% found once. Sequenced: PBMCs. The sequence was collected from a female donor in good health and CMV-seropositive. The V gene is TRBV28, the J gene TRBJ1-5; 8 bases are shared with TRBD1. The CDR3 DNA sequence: TGTGCCAGCCGTCCAGGGGGCGCCTGGCAGCCCCAGCATTTT. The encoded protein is CASRPGGAWQPQHF. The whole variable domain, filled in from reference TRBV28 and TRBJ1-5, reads DVKVTQSSRYLVKRTGEKVFLECVQDMDHENMFWYRQDPGLGLRLIYFSYDVKMKEKGDIPEGYSVSREKKERFSLILESASTNQTSMYLCASRPGGAWQPQHFGDGTRLSIL.